Each of the 6 T cell receptor beta chains below was sequenced from the same sample in a study of a mutant IDH1 vaccine in newly diagnosed glioma. The table came from immunoSEQ multiplex PCR; TCRdb's copy has only in-frame clones and leaves some out. The sample contains 50,000 or so clones, 86% of which appear only once. Time point meaning: baseline, week 1 (first vaccination visit). This sample's treatment: pre-vaccination baseline after standard-of-care therapy. Sequences were derived from PBMCs, sampled from a glioma patient treated with radiotherapy, temozolomide or both. Receptors originate from a man between 35 and 55 years old with glioma.

This sequence joins TRBV6-5 and TRBJ1-4; the D gene is possibly TRBD1 (5 bases). Germline loops: CDR1 MNHEY, CDR2 SVGAGI. V was trimmed by 0 bases and J by 8 bases, leaving 16 bases between them. The CDR3 consists of 16 residues. CDR3 in DNA: TGTGCCAGCAGTTACTCGCTGGGGCAGGGAAGGGAAAAACTGTTTTTT. It translates to CASSYSLGQGREKLFF.

The CDR3 region is CASSEGGPPSYEQYF. In nucleotides, the CDR3 is TGTGCCAGTAGTGAGGGGGGTCCACCATCCTACGAGCAGTACTTC. The genes are TRBV19 and TRBJ2-7; the D call may be TRBD1 or TRBD2 (6 bases each). Between the trimmed V and J ends, which lost 5 bases and 1 base, there was a span of 15 bases. The CDR3 has 15 amino acids. Looked up from germline, CDR1 is LNHDA and CDR2 is SQIVND (reference sequence).

This rearrangement joins TRBV5-8 to TRBJ2-2; 7 bases are shared with TRBD1. CDR1 and CDR2 from the germline V gene are SGHTS and YDEGEE. This CDR3 is 14 amino acids long. Germline trimming cut 4 bases from V and 4 bases from J; bases unmatched to any gene: 4. In DNA, the CDR3 is TGTGCCAGCAGCAGTAGACAGGGCACCGGGGAGCTGTTTTTT. This translates into CASSSRQGTGELFF.

This chain joins TRBV18 and TRBJ1-5; a possible D gene is TRBD1 (6 bases). The CDR3 spans 15 residues. The germline V and J ends were trimmed by 0 bases and 3 bases, with 9 bases remaining between them. CDR1 and CDR2 from the germline V gene are KGHSH and LQKENI. The CDR3 sequence is CASSPPGGHNQPQHF. CDR3 sequence (DNA): TGTGCCAGCTCACCACCGGGGGGCCACAATCAGCCCCAGCATTTT.

This clone came up once. The chain joins TRBV15 to TRBJ2-7, with 8 bases lining up with TRBD1. J was trimmed by 3 bases and V by 2 bases; bases with no gene match: 9. The CDR3 spans 16 residues. Germline CDR1 LNHNV, CDR2 YYDKDF (reference sequence). This CDR3 reads CATSRPTTGANYEQYF. DNA of the CDR3: TGTGCCACCAGCAGACCGACGACAGGGGCAAACTACGAGCAGTACTTC.

This sequence joins TRBV18 and TRBJ1-5; D not certain. Trimming pared 6 bases from V and 0 bases from J, leaving 18 bases between. The germline CDR1 and CDR2 sequences are KGHSH and LQKENI. The CDR3 extends over 17 amino acids. The DNA for the CDR3 is TGTGCCAGCTCGCTAGTGCGTACGGGAAATAGCAATCAGCCCCAGCATTTT. Protein: CASSLVRTGNSNQPQHF.